The clone carrying this T cell receptor (beta chain) has ten or more counts. This specimen belongs to a study of T-cell reconstitution after alpha-beta-depleted transplantation in children. Unique molecular identifiers were used in preparing the TCRbeta library. TCRdb reprocessed the PCR reads with MiXCR, giving one entry per CDR3 protein. The top ten clones hold 3.8% of a sample with about 400,000 distinct CDR3 sequences, roughly 22% of them seen once. The TCR comes from a human donor who donated a stem cell graft to a child with acute myeloid leukemia. The sample consisted of PBMCs from the stem cell graft donor, taken from the stem cell graft.

CDR3 DNA: TGTGCCAGCAGCCAAGAGAGAGAGGACGGGGAGCTGTTTTTT. As protein: CASSQEREDGELFF. The V call is TRBV4-2, the J call TRBJ2-2, with unresolved D. V lost 0 bases, J lost 7 bases, and 9 bases lay in between. CDR3 length: 14 amino acids. Per the germline V gene, CDR1 is LGHNA and CDR2 is YNFKEQ.